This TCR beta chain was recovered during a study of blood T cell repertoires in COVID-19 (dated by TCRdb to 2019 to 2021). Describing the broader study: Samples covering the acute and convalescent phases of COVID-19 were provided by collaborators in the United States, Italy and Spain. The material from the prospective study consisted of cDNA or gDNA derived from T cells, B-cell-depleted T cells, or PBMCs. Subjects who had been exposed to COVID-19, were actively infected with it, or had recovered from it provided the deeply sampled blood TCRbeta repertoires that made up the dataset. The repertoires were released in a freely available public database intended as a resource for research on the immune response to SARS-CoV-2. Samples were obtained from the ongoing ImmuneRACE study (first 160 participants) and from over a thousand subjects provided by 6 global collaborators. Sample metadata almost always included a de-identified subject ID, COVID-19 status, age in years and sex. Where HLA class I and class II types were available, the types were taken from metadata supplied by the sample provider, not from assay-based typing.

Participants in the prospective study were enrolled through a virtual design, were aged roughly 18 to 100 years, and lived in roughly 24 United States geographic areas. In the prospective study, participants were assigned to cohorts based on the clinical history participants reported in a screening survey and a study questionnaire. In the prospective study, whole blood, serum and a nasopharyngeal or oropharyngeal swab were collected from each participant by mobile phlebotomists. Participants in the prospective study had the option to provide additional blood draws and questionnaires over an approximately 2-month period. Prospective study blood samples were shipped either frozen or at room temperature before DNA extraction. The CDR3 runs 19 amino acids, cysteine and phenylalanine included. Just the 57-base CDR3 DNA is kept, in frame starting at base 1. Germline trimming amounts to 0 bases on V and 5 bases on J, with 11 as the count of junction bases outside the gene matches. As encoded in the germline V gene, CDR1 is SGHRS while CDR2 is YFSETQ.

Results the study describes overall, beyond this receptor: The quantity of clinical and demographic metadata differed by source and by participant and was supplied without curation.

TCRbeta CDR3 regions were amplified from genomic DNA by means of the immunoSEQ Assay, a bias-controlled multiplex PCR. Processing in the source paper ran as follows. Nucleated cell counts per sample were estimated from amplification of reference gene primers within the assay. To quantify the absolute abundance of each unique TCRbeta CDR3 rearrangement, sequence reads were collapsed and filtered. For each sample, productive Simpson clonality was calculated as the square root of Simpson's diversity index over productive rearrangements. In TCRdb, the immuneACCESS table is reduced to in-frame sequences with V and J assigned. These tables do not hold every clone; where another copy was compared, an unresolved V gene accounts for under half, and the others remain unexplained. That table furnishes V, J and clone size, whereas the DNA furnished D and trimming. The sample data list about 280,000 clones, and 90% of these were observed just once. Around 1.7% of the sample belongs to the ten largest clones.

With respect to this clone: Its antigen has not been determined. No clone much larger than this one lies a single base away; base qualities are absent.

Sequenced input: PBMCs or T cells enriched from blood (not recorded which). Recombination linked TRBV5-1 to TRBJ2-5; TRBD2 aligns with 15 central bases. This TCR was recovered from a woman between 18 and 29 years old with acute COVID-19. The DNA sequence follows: TGCGCCAGCAGCTTGGGCTTTGGACTAGCGGGAGGGCCATTGGAGACCCAGTACTTC. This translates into CASSLGFGLAGGPLETQYF.